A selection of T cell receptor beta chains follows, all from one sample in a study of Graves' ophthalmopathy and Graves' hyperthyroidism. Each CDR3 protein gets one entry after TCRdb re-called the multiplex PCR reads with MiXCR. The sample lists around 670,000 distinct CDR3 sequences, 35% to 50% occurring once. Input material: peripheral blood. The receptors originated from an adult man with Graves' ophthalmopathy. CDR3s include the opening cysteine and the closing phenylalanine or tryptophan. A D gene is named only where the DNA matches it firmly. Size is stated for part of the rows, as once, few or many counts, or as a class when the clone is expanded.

CDR3nt: TGCGCCAGCAGCTCGGGACAGGGGGCGGCAGAGACCCAGTACTTC
CDR3aa: CASSSGQGAAETQYF
abundance: few
d_gene: TRBD1
j_gene: TRBJ2-5
v_gene: TRBV5-1

CDR3nt: TGCAGCGGGATGCGGTCGGATACGCAGTATTTT
CDR3aa: CSGMRSDTQYF
abundance: NA
d_gene: NA
j_gene: TRBJ2-3
v_gene: TRBV29-1

CDR3nt: TGTGCCAGCAGTTACAGGGGGCTCTACGAGCAGTACTTC
CDR3aa: CASSYRGLYEQYF
abundance: NA
d_gene: TRBD1
j_gene: TRBJ2-7
v_gene: TRBV2

CDR3nt: TGTGCCAGCAGTTCCGGGGGGGTCTATGGCTACACCTTC
CDR3aa: CASSSGGVYGYTF
abundance: NA
d_gene: NA
j_gene: TRBJ1-2
v_gene: TRBV27

CDR3nt: TGCGCCAGCAGCTTCTCAGGGGCTGGGGAGACCCAGTACTTC
CDR3aa: CASSFSGAGETQYF
abundance: few
d_gene: NA
j_gene: TRBJ2-5
v_gene: TRBV5-1

CDR3nt: TGCAGCGTTGAAGAGGACCTGACTTTC
CDR3aa: CSVEEDLTF
abundance: NA
d_gene: NA
j_gene: TRBJ2-6
v_gene: TRBV29-1

CDR3nt: TGTGCCAGCAGCTCCCCCGACAGGCTGTACCAAGAGACCCAGTACTTC
CDR3aa: CASSSPDRLYQETQYF
abundance: NA
d_gene: NA
j_gene: TRBJ2-5
v_gene: TRBV11-2

CDR3nt: TGTGCCACCGGGGCAGGGGGCTCATGGGAGCAGTACTTC
CDR3aa: CATGAGGSWEQYF
abundance: once
d_gene: TRBD1
j_gene: TRBJ2-7
v_gene: TRBV15

CDR3nt: TGTGCCAGCAGTTCCCGGACCCTGAGCCCCTACGAGCAGTACTTC
CDR3aa: CASSSRTLSPYEQYF
abundance: NA
d_gene: NA
j_gene: TRBJ2-7
v_gene: TRBV2

CDR3nt: TGTGCCAGCAGCTTAGTCGGCAGGGTATACTATGGCTACACCTTC
CDR3aa: CASSLVGRVYYGYTF
abundance: few
d_gene: NA
j_gene: TRBJ1-2
v_gene: TRBV7-9

CDR3nt: TGCAGCGTTGATCTGGGTAGGACCGGGGAGCTGTTTTTT
CDR3aa: CSVDLGRTGELFF
abundance: NA
d_gene: NA
j_gene: TRBJ2-2
v_gene: TRBV29-1

CDR3nt: TGCGCCAGCAGTGAGTCGGTCCCCGGGGAGCTGTTTTTT
CDR3aa: CASSESVPGELFF
abundance: NA
d_gene: NA
j_gene: TRBJ2-2
v_gene: TRBV10-2

CDR3nt: TGCAGCGCGGGACAGAGGGATAAGGGGGCTGAAGCTTTCTTT
CDR3aa: CSAGQRDKGAEAFF
abundance: many
d_gene: TRBD1
j_gene: TRBJ1-1
v_gene: TRBV29-1

CDR3nt: TGTGCCATCGGGACAGGGGGCGCCGAGCAGTACTTC
CDR3aa: CAIGTGGAEQYF
abundance: many
d_gene: TRBD1
j_gene: TRBJ2-7
v_gene: TRBV10-3

CDR3nt: TGTGCCAGCAGCTTTCCTGGTTCACCCCTCCACTTT
CDR3aa: CASSFPGSPLHF
abundance: many
d_gene: NA
j_gene: TRBJ1-6
v_gene: TRBV11-2